This TCR beta chain was retrieved from a study of blood T cell repertoires in COVID-19. TCRdb's table, derived via immunoSEQ multiplex PCR, lists solely in-frame clones and lacks some. The table lists about 74,000 clones, 70% to 90% of them singletons. The clonotype comes from a man aged 65-85 years with active or convalescent COVID-19. Sequencing used peripheral blood.

The CDR3 loop reads CASSPWTGDSPLHF. CDR3 DNA sequence: TGTGCCAGCAGCCCCTGGACAGGCGATTCACCCCTCCACTTT. The chain links TRBV7-9 to TRBJ1-6; TRBD1 agrees at 7 bases. CDR1 and CDR2 from the germline V gene are SEHNR and FQNEAQ (reference sequence). The CDR3 is made up of 14 amino acids. V lost 5 bases to trimming and J lost 8 bases; unmatched junction nucleotides: 6.